The clone carrying this TCR beta chain has only one observation. This CDR3 is built from 16 residues. The ends lost 8 bases at V and 0 bases at J; junction bases unmatched: 6. Per the germline V gene, CDR1 is LNHDA and CDR2 is SQIVND (reference sequence). Libraries were prepared by immunoSEQ multiplex PCR; TCRdb keeps only in-frame clonotypes and omits some of them. The table lists around 330,000 clones, about 87% of them singletons. This record comes from a study of blood T cell repertoires in COVID-19. The sequence was obtained from a woman aged 18-35 years who had recovered from COVID-19. Source material: PBMCs or T cells enriched from blood (not recorded which). The V call is TRBV19, the J call TRBJ2-2; the match to TRBD1 covers 10 bases. CDR3 DNA sequence: TGTGCCAGTGGCAGACAGGGGGCAGCGAACACCGGGGAGCTGTTTTTT. Translated: CASGRQGAANTGELFF.